This is a list of T cell receptor beta chains from one sample in a study of blood T cell repertoires in COVID-19. Clones were sequenced by immunoSEQ multiplex PCR, and TCRdb holds only the in-frame ones, with some missing. The repertoire holds approximately 210,000 clones, with roughly 77% as singletons. Source material: PBMCs or T cells enriched from blood (not recorded which). The receptor set was obtained from a woman aged 45-65 years with acute COVID-19. Each CDR3 is given with its conserved first and last residue. D genes are given only for firm matches. Only part of the rows carry a size: once, few, many, or a class if the clone is expanded.

TRBD1 | . | 14 | TRBJ1-2 | TRBV10-2 | TGCGCCAGCAGTGAGGACAGGGATCCGGAAGGCTACACCTTC | CASSEDRDPEGYTF
TRBD1 | . | 14 | TRBJ1-4 | TRBV19 | TGTGCCAGTAGTATAAGCCAGGGGGAGGCGAAACTGTTTTTT | CASSISQGEAKLFF
TRBD1 | . | 16 | TRBJ2-6 | TRBV5-1 | TGCGCCAGCAGCCCGGGACAGCCCTCCGGGGCCAACGTCCTGACTTTC | CASSPGQPSGANVLTF
. | . | 17 | TRBJ2-1 | TRBV14 | TGTGCCAGCAGCCAGGGTGGACAGTTTAGCTCCTACAATGAGCAGTTCTTC | CASSQGGQFSSYNEQFF
TRBD2 | . | 18 | TRBJ2-3 | TRBV2 | TGTGCCAGCAGTGAAGCGCTTCTAGTAGCGGGGGGCACAGATACGCAGTATTTT | CASSEALLVAGGTDTQYF
. | . | 12 | TRBJ1-2 | TRBV30 | TGTGCCTGGAGTGTGGACAGCTATGGCTACACCTTC | CAWSVDSYGYTF
. | . | 13 | TRBJ1-2 | TRBV12-3/TRBV12-4 | TGTGCCAGCTCCCAAGGACGGGGATATGGCTACACCTTC | CASSQGRGYGYTF
. | . | 13 | TRBJ1-5 | TRBV6-1 | TGTGCCAGCAGTGAAGAAGGCGGGCGGCCCCAGCATTTT | CASSEEGGRPQHF
. | few | 13 | TRBJ2-5 | TRBV5-4 | TGTGCCAGCAGCTTCGACAGAGAAGAGACCCAGTACTTC | CASSFDREETQYF
. | . | 13 | TRBJ2-1 | TRBV27 | TGTGCCAGCAGTCCGACAGCCACCAATGAGCAGTTCTTC | CASSPTATNEQFF
. | few | 14 | TRBJ1-1 | TRBV7-9 | TGTGCCAGCAGCTTAGCGGGGGGAAACACTGAAGCTTTCTTT | CASSLAGGNTEAFF
TRBD2 | . | 15 | TRBJ2-3 | TRBV5-1 | TGCGCCAGCAGCTCCGGGGGGGCTCACACAGATACGCAGTATTTT | CASSSGGAHTDTQYF
. | . | 16 | TRBJ2-2 | TRBV11-2 | TGTGCCAGCAGCATAGAGGGACTCCCCTATTTGGGGGAGCTGTTTTTT | CASSIEGLPYLGELFF
. | . | 17 | TRBJ2-5 | TRBV11-2 | TGTGCCAGCAGCCTTACAGACCAGCCACGGACTTGGGAGACCCAGTACTTC | CASSLTDQPRTWETQYF
. | . | 14 | TRBJ1-1 | TRBV7-2 | TGTGCCAGCAGCTTATGGCAGGGGAACACTGAAGCTTTCTTT | CASSLWQGNTEAFF
TRBD2 | . | 16 | TRBJ2-1 | TRBV29-1 | TGCAGCGTGAGTGGGACTAGCGGGGGGACATACAATGAGCAGTTCTTC | CSVSGTSGGTYNEQFF